Listed below are T cell receptor beta chains from one sample, sequenced in a study of blood T cells in healthy people across ages. TCRdb called the 5' RACE reads again in MiXCR, with one record for every CDR3 protein. The repertoire holds some 900,000 distinct CDR3 sequences, with around 48% as singletons. The sequenced material came from blood. The receptors shown here come from a man aged 30 to 39 in good health. CDR3s include the opening cysteine and the closing phenylalanine or tryptophan. A D gene is named only where the DNA matches it firmly. A row's size may be missing; if present it is once, few, many or a size class.

j_gene,len,v_gene,abundance,d_gene,CDR3aa,CDR3nt
TRBJ2-1,14,TRBV12-3/TRBV12-4,.,TRBD2,CASSVALGGNEQFF,TGTGCCAGCAGTGTAGCGCTGGGGGGGAATGAGCAGTTCTTC
TRBJ1-4,13,TRBV28,.,.,CASRDGLNEKLFF,TGTGCCAGCAGGGACGGCTTGAATGAAAAACTGTTTTTT
TRBJ2-3,14,TRBV12-3/TRBV12-4,.,.,CASSFEDSTDTQYF,TGTGCCAGCAGTTTCGAAGACAGCACAGATACGCAGTATTTT
TRBJ1-2,15,TRBV27,.,.,CASSSRTDANYGYTF,TGTGCCAGCAGTTCAAGGACAGATGCTAACTATGGCTACACCTTC
TRBJ2-3,18,TRBV4-2,.,TRBD1,CASSQLLGDSPDTDTQYF,TGTGCCAGCAGCCAATTACTCGGGGACAGTCCGGACACAGATACGCAGTATTTT
TRBJ1-2,14,TRBV20-1,once,.,CSARFRELDYGYTF,TGCAGTGCTAGATTCCGGGAGTTGGACTATGGCTACACCTTC
TRBJ2-2,17,TRBV6-1,many,TRBD2,CASRSLAGGLSTGELFF,TGTGCCAGCAGGTCCTTAGCGGGGGGGCTGAGCACCGGGGAGCTGTTTTTT
TRBJ2-1,16,TRBV7-8,.,TRBD2,CASSLVAAGGNNEQFF,TGTGCCAGCAGCTTAGTAGCAGCGGGGGGTAACAATGAGCAGTTCTTC
TRBJ2-1,16,TRBV27,.,TRBD2,CASSPTISRGNNEQFF,TGTGCCAGCAGCCCAACGATCTCGCGGGGGAACAATGAGCAGTTCTTC
TRBJ2-2,14,TRBV11-2,.,.,CASSLYAGTGELFF,TGTGCCAGCAGCTTATACGCGGGCACCGGGGAGCTGTTTTTT
TRBJ1-6,17,TRBV20-1,few,TRBD1,CSAKGQGISSYNSPLHF,TGCAGTGCTAAGGGACAGGGGATTTCCTCCTATAATTCACCCCTCCACTTT
TRBJ2-7,15,TRBV7-2,.,TRBD1,CASSLGDRRTYEQYF,TGTGCCAGCAGCTTAGGGGACAGGAGGACCTACGAGCAGTACTTC
TRBJ1-2,15,TRBV11-3,few,TRBD1,CASSTPDRGLYGYTF,TGTGCCAGCAGCACTCCGGACAGGGGGCTCTATGGCTACACCTTC
TRBJ1-2,14,TRBV6-5,.,.,CASSSSATNYGYTF,TGTGCCAGCAGTTCCAGTGCGACTAACTATGGCTACACCTTC
TRBJ2-5,15,TRBV24-1,.,TRBD1,CATSAEDRFQETQYF,TGTGCCACCAGTGCCGAGGACAGGTTCCAAGAGACCCAGTACTTC
TRBJ2-7,14,TRBV5-1,.,.,CASSAPGLFYEQYF,TGCGCCAGCAGCGCCCCGGGACTTTTCTACGAGCAGTACTTC